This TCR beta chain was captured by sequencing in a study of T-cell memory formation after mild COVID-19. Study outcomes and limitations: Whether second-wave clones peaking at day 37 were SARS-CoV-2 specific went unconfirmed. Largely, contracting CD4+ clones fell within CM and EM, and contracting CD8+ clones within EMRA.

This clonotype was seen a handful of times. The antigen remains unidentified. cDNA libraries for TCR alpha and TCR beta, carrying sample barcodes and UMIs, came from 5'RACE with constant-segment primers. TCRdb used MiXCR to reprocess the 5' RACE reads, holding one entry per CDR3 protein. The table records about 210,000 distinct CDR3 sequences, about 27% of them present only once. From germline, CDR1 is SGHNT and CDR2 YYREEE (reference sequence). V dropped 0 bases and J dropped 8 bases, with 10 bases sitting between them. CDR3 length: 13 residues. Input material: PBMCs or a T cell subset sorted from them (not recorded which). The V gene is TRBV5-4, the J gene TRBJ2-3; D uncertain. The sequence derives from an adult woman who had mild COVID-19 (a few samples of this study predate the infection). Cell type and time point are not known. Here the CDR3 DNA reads TGTGCCAGCAGCTTGGATTTGTCGAGTACGCAGTATTTT. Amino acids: CASSLDLSSTQYF. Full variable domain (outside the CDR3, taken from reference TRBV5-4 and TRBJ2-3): ETGVTQSPTHLIKTRGQQVTLRCSSQSGHNTVSWYQQALGQGPQFIFQYYREEENGRGNFPPRFSGLQFPNYSSELNVNALELDDSALYLCASSLDLSSTQYFGPGTRLTVL.